These 3 T cell receptor beta chains share one sample of origin, sequenced in a study of technical replicates of blood from a few donors. The data were produced by immunoSEQ multiplex PCR, yet TCRdb's version contains in-frame clones alone and is incomplete. Among tens of thousands of clones, 94% were seen once, and the ten largest hold about 0.35%. Sequencing was done on a sample of T cells isolated from PBMCs. These receptors all stem from a human donor in good health.

This clone was picked up one time. The V and J genes are TRBV6-9 and TRBJ2-7; 7 bases fit TRBD1. CDR1 is MNHGY and CDR2 is SVAAGI in the germline V gene. Trimming cost V 2 bases and J 5 bases; bases outside gene matches: 18. The CDR3 runs to 18 residues. In DNA form, the CDR3 reads TGTGCCAGCAGTTATCCCGCCAGGGGGAACGGTATAACCCACGAGCAGTACTTC. It specifies CASSYPARGNGITHEQYF.

The chain has TRBV7-6 and TRBJ1-1; 9 bases fit TRBD1. This CDR3 region has 13 residues. V gave up 3 bases and J gave up 11 bases; unmatched junction bases: 7. The germline V gene has CDR1 SGHVS and CDR2 FNYEAQ. In DNA, the CDR3 is TGTGCCAGCAGCTTGGGACAGGGAGGGTTGGCTTTCTTT. Amino acids: CASSLGQGGLAFF.

This chain links TRBV7-9 with TRBJ2-7; a possible D gene is TRBD2 (6 bases). Germline CDR1 and CDR2: SEHNR and FQNEAQ (reference sequence). The CDR3 has 14 residues. V lost 2 bases to trimming and J lost 3 bases, with 11 bases between them. The CDR3 loop reads CASSLTSSNYEQYF. In DNA form, the CDR3 reads TGTGCCAGCAGCTTAACTAGCTCTAACTACGAGCAGTACTTC.